These 31 T cell receptor beta chains originate from one sample sequenced in a study of blood T cell repertoires in COVID-19. Using immunoSEQ multiplex PCR, the repertoire was profiled, and TCRdb retains in-frame clones only, with some absent. The repertoire consists of about 220,000 clones, with around 82% occurring once and the leading ten covering 8.2%. Sample: peripheral blood. The receptors come from a woman between 45 and 65 years old with acute or convalescent COVID-19.

J is TRBJ2-7 and V is TRBV7-2; 8 bases fit TRBD2. Germline trimming cut 6 bases from V and 6 bases from J; bases unmatched to any gene: 13. The CDR3 has 15 amino acids. The germline V gene encodes CDR1 SGHTA and CDR2 FQGNSA. CDR3 bases: TGTGCCAGCAGAGCAACCGGGACTAGGGTGGGCGAGCAGTACTTC. It encodes CASRATGTRVGEQYF.

V gene TRBV29-1 combines with J gene TRBJ2-2, with 10 bases identical to TRBD1. Germline lookup yields CDR1 SQVTM and CDR2 ANQGSEA. V lost 4 bases, J lost 5 bases, and 4 bases stayed unmatched. The CDR3 length is 14 residues. The CDR3: CSVGDRGSTGELFF. The CDR3, as DNA: TGCAGCGTTGGGGACAGGGGCTCGACCGGGGAGCTGTTTTTT.

The chain links TRBV18 to TRBJ2-7; TRBD1 matches at 7 bases. The germline gives CDR1 KGHSH, CDR2 LQKENI. The CDR3 runs to 14 residues. Trimming removed 3 bases from V and 3 bases from J; junction bases left unmatched: 5. Here the CDR3 DNA reads TGTGCCAGCTCACCTCGGGACAGTTTCTACGAGCAGTACTTC. Translation gives CASSPRDSFYEQYF.

The chain couples TRBV7-3 to TRBJ2-1, with 16 bases aligning to TRBD2. V lost 2 bases, J lost 7 bases, and 2 bases stayed unmatched. CDR1 is SGHTA, CDR2 FQGTGA, per germline. The CDR3 runs 16 residues. This CDR3 reads CASSLGTSGRGNEQFF. CDR3 coding DNA: TGTGCCAGCAGCTTAGGGACTAGCGGGAGGGGAAATGAGCAGTTCTTC.

This chain connects TRBV19 to TRBJ2-1; D is uncertain. Germline assignment: CDR1 LNHDA and CDR2 SQIVND (reference sequence). This CDR3 is built from 17 residues. V lost 6 bases to trimming and J lost 9 bases, with 27 bases between them. CDR3 sequence: CASRKEHGSSLDGEQFF. Here the CDR3 DNA reads TGTGCCAGTAGAAAGGAGCATGGGTCCTCCCTTGACGGTGAGCAGTTCTTC.

The rearrangement joins TRBV4-1 to TRBJ2-1, with 7 bases that match TRBD1. The CDR3 loop spans 14 amino acids. The V and J ends lost 0 bases and 10 bases, in that order; junction bases with no gene match: 6. Germline V CDR1 and CDR2: MGHRA, YSYEKL. The CDR3, as DNA: TGCGCCAGCAGCCAAGACGGGACAGCTCGAGAGCAGTTCTTC. It encodes CASSQDGTAREQFF.

The chain uses TRBV15 and TRBJ2-7; TRBD1 aligns across 10 bases. Trimming at V came to 5 bases and at J to 5 bases, leaving 6 bases not matched to a gene. Germline V lookup: CDR1 LNHNV, CDR2 YYDKDF (reference sequence). This CDR3 contains 14 residues. In DNA, the CDR3 is TGTGCCACCAGCCCTCGGACAGGGGGAGACGAGCAGTACTTC. It yields the protein CATSPRTGGDEQYF.

The gene calls are TRBV3-1 (or the pseudogene TRBV3-2) and TRBJ2-7; tentatively, D is TRBD1 (6 bases). V was trimmed by 0 bases and J by 3 bases, leaving 9 bases between them. This CDR3 is 14 amino acids long. Germline CDR1 reads LGHDT; CDR2 reads YNNKEL (reference sequence). CDR3 DNA: TGTGCCAGCAGCCAAGATCCGGACAGCTACGAGCAGTACTTC. Its protein is CASSQDPDSYEQYF.

The V and J genes are TRBV29-1 and TRBJ2-7, with 10 bases identical to TRBD2. CDR1 is SQVTM, CDR2 ANQGSEA, per germline. The V segment lost 5 bases and the J segment 3 bases; nucleotides outside the gene matches: 7. CDR3 size: 14 residues. The DNA of the CDR3 is TGCAGCGTTAAGGGACTAGCGAGAGACTACGAGCAGTACTTC. This gives the protein CSVKGLARDYEQYF.

V usage is TRBV5-6 and J usage is TRBJ2-7, with no clear D. The germline V gene has CDR1 SGHDT and CDR2 YYEEEE. The CDR3 spans 14 residues. Deletions cut 3 bases from V and 2 bases from J, with 12 bases between. CDR3 sequence: CASSYFASAYEQYF. The CDR3 region has the DNA TGTGCCAGCAGCTATTTTGCTTCAGCCTACGAGCAGTACTTC. The whole variable domain, remainder taken from reference TRBV5-6 and TRBJ2-7, is DAGVTQSPTHLIKTRGQQVTLRCSPKSGHDTVSWYQQALGQGPQFIFQYYEEEERQRGNFPDRFSGHQFPNYSSELNVNALLLGDSALYLCASSYFASAYEQYFGPGTRLTVT.

V usage is TRBV6-6 and J usage is TRBJ2-1, with D unresolved. CDR1 and CDR2 (germline): MNHNY, SVGAGI (reference sequence). The CDR3 totals 10 residues. V lost 10 bases to trimming and J lost 11 bases, with 12 bases between them. The CDR3 DNA reads as TGTGCCACCTCACGGTTGAAGCAGTTCTTC. This sequence encodes CATSRLKQFF.

The chain joins TRBV19 to TRBJ2-1; 15 nucleotides match TRBD2. Germline-derived CDR1 and CDR2 are LNHDA and SQIVND (reference sequence). J lost 9 bases, V lost 3 bases, and 6 bases had no gene match. The CDR3 is 16 residues long. The CDR3 sequence: CASSIWTSGRDVEQFF. As DNA, the CDR3 is TGTGCCAGTAGTATCTGGACTAGCGGGAGGGATGTTGAGCAGTTCTTC.

This rearrangement joins TRBV5-1 to TRBJ1-2, with 8 bases matching TRBD1. Trimming cost V 1 base and J 2 bases; bases outside gene matches: 13. The CDR3 contains 18 residues. Germline assignment: CDR1 SGHRS and CDR2 YFSETQ. The CDR3 sequence: CASSLRQGIAPFNYGYTF. The CDR3 nucleotides read TGCGCCAGCAGCTTGCGACAGGGGATCGCCCCCTTCAACTATGGCTACACCTTC.

The J gene is TRBJ1-1, the V gene TRBV6-1; D may be TRBD1 (6 bases). V lost 2 bases to trimming and J lost 8 bases, with 9 bases between them. The CDR3 runs 12 residues. Germline assignment: CDR1 MNHNS and CDR2 SASEGT. The CDR3 spells CASSERGAEAFF. The CDR3 coding sequence is TGTGCCAGCAGTGAACGGGGGGCAGAAGCTTTCTTT.

J is TRBJ2-7 and V is TRBV18; 7 bases agree with TRBD2. This CDR3 comprises 14 residues. Germline V gene sequence: CDR1 KGHSH, CDR2 LQKENI. The ends lost 3 bases at V and 6 bases at J; junction bases unmatched: 8. Here the CDR3 DNA reads TGTGCCAGCTCACCTCGGCGGGAGAGGGGCGAGCAGTACTTC. Protein: CASSPRRERGEQYF.

The chain combines TRBV6-1 with TRBJ2-4; 9 bases fit TRBD2. Germline trimming cut 1 base from V and 0 bases from J; bases unmatched to any gene: 13. CDR1 is MNHNS and CDR2 is SASEGT in the germline V gene. The CDR3 has 20 amino acids. The CDR3 coding sequence is TGTGCCAGCAGTGAAGTTGTTAGCGGGAGCGCCTTTTTAGCCAAAAACATTCAGTACTTC. Its translation: CASSEVVSGSAFLAKNIQYF.

The rearrangement links TRBV7-3 to TRBJ2-5; possible D gene TRBD1, 6 bases. CDR1 SGHTA and CDR2 FQGTGA come from the germline V gene. The ends were cut back, 4 bases at V and 0 bases at J, with 12 bases in the middle. This CDR3 region has 15 residues. This CDR3 reads CASSSTTGYQETQYF. The CDR3 nucleotides are TGTGCCAGCAGCTCCACGACAGGTTACCAAGAGACCCAGTACTTC.

The CDR3 region is CASSRLAGRNYEQYF. The CDR3 region has the DNA TGTGCCAGCAGTCGACTAGCGGGACGTAACTACGAGCAGTACTTC. V is TRBV6-2 or TRBV6-3 and J is TRBJ2-7, with 11 bases aligning to TRBD2. Germline V gene sequence: CDR1 MNHEY, CDR2 SVGEGT. The junction had 6 bases not matched to a gene; V was cut back by 5 bases and J by 3 bases. This CDR3 is built from 15 residues.

This clone was observed a few times. The CDR3 loop reads CASSLVSGDTGEQFF. As DNA, the CDR3 is TGCGCCAGCAGCTTGGTGTCTGGCGATACGGGGGAGCAGTTCTTC. The genes are TRBV5-1 and TRBJ2-1, with a possible D match to TRBD2 (5 bases). V was trimmed by 0 bases and J by 10 bases, leaving 17 bases between them. The germline CDR1 and CDR2 sequences are SGHRS and YFSETQ. CDR3 size: 15 residues.

The rearrangement links TRBV6-5 to TRBJ2-2, with D unresolved. The germline V and J ends were trimmed by 9 bases and 2 bases, with 10 bases remaining between them. This CDR3 region has 13 residues. Germline V gives CDR1 MNHEY, CDR2 SVGAGI. CDR3 protein: CASFRVNTGELFF. In DNA, the CDR3 is TGTGCCAGTTTCCGGGTTAACACCGGGGAGCTGTTTTTT.

In its sample, this clone was seen once. This chain links TRBV4-1 with TRBJ2-3; D unresolved. Germline-derived CDR1 and CDR2 are MGHRA and YSYEKL. The CDR3 is made up of 18 amino acids. The ends were cut back, 0 bases at V and 0 bases at J, with 16 bases in the middle. The CDR3 is CASSQDNVIASSTDTQYF. The CDR3 bases are TGCGCCAGCAGCCAAGATAATGTAATAGCCTCTAGCACAGATACGCAGTATTTT.

V usage is TRBV5-6 and J usage is TRBJ1-4; 7 bases line up with TRBD1. After removal of 4 bases from V and 6 bases from J, the junction contained 9 bases not matched to a gene. This CDR3 is 15 amino acids long. CDR1 SGHDT and CDR2 YYEEEE come from the germline V gene. CDR3 in DNA: TGTGCCAGCAGCCGAACAGGGGTGGATTATGAAAAACTGTTTTTT. Translating it yields CASSRTGVDYEKLFF.

This clone has only a few counts. The chain uses TRBV7-9 and TRBJ1-6; D is undetermined. Trimming cost V 5 bases and J 0 bases, with 8 bases left between them. CDR3 size: 15 residues. In germline, CDR1 is SEHNR, CDR2 FQNEAQ (reference sequence). The CDR3 protein is CASSAGDSYNSPLHF. CDR3 nucleotides: TGTGCCAGCAGCGCCGGAGACTCCTATAATTCACCCCTCCACTTT.

This clone was counted a few times. The rearrangement joins TRBV10-3 to TRBJ2-7; D is ambiguous. Between the trimmed V and J ends, which lost 5 bases and 1 base, there was a span of 9 bases. Germline values: CDR1 ENHRY, CDR2 SYGVKD. This CDR3 is built from 13 residues. As DNA, the CDR3 is TGTGCCATCAGTCTTGAGAGGTCCTACGAGCAGTACTTC. As protein: CAISLERSYEQYF.

This clone was recorded a few times. The rearrangement uses TRBV6-2 or TRBV6-3 and TRBJ2-3; 14 bases map to TRBD2. The CDR3 totals 18 residues. Germline loops: CDR1 MNHEY, CDR2 SVGEGT. J was trimmed by 4 bases and V by 2 bases; bases with no gene match: 8. In nucleotides, the CDR3 is TGTGCCAGCAGTTACCCGAGACTAGCGGGAGGGCCTTCAGATACGCAGTATTTT. Its translation: CASSYPRLAGGPSDTQYF.

The chain has TRBV28 and TRBJ2-7; 9 positions match TRBD2. CDR3 length: 16 amino acids. The trim removed 7 bases at V and 2 bases at J, leaving 12 bases unmatched. Germline CDR1 and CDR2: MDHEN and SYDVKM. The DNA of the CDR3 is TGTGCCAGCACCAAAGGACTAGCGAGTAATGCCTACGAGCAGTACTTC. Translation gives CASTKGLASNAYEQYF. Full variable domain (outside the CDR3, taken from reference TRBV28 and TRBJ2-7): DVKVTQSSRYLVKRTGEKVFLECVQDMDHENMFWYRQDPGLGLRLIYFSYDVKMKEKGDIPEGYSVSREKKERFSLILESASTNQTSMYLCASTKGLASNAYEQYFGPGTRLTVT.

The chain carries TRBV28 and TRBJ2-5, with 13 bases identical to TRBD2. J was trimmed by 10 bases and V by 8 bases; bases with no gene match: 22. The CDR3 consists of 18 residues. Germline-derived CDR1 and CDR2 are MDHEN and SYDVKM. For the CDR3, the DNA is TGTGCCAGCCCCCCTCCTTATTGGACTAGCGGGAGAAGAGAGGACCAGTACTTC. Protein product: CASPPPYWTSGRREDQYF.

The chain uses TRBV5-1 and TRBJ1-6, with TRBD1 matching over 7 bases. From germline, CDR1 is SGHRS and CDR2 YFSETQ. The CDR3 extends over 14 amino acids. Trimming took 5 bases from V and 8 from J; bases not matched to a gene: 7. Here the CDR3 DNA reads TGCGCCAGCAGGGATAGACAGGGAGATTCACCCCTCCACTTT. Amino acid sequence: CASRDRQGDSPLHF.

The V gene is TRBV6-5, the J gene TRBJ1-6; 7 bases line up with TRBD1. Germline V gene data show CDR1 as MNHEY and CDR2 as SVGAGI. V shed 5 bases and J 6 bases; nucleotides not matched to a gene: 4. This CDR3 is 14 amino acids long. The CDR3 nucleotides read TGTGCCAGCAGTCCGACAGGGACTAATTCACCCCTCCACTTT. This translates into CASSPTGTNSPLHF.

The chain couples TRBV18 to TRBJ2-3, with D perhaps TRBD2 (6 bases). This CDR3 comprises 14 residues. The ends were cut back, 5 bases at V and 0 bases at J, with 9 bases in the middle. The germline V gene encodes CDR1 KGHSH and CDR2 LQKENI. The CDR3 region is CASSGTQSTDTQYF. The CDR3 DNA follows: TGTGCCAGCTCAGGGACTCAAAGCACAGATACGCAGTATTTT.

The chain carries TRBV19 and TRBJ2-7; 8 bases align to TRBD2. CDR1 and CDR2 from the germline V gene are LNHDA and SQIVND (reference sequence). This CDR3 region has 13 residues. V dropped 5 bases and J dropped 3; count of bases not matched to a gene: 3. The CDR3 reads CASSESGSYEQYF. The CDR3 coding sequence is TGTGCCAGTAGTGAAAGCGGGAGCTACGAGCAGTACTTC. The full variable domain, with the rest looked up from reference TRBV19 and TRBJ2-7, is DGGITQSPKYLFRKEGQNVTLSCEQNLNHDAMYWYRQDPGQGLRLIYYSQIVNDFQKGDIAEGYSVSREKKESFPLTVTSAQKNPTAFYLCASSESGSYEQYFGPGTRLTVT.